The rows below give T cell receptor beta chains drawn from one sample of a study of blood T cell repertoires in COVID-19. The data were produced by immunoSEQ multiplex PCR, yet TCRdb's version contains in-frame clones alone and is incomplete. The profile covers approximately 200,000 clones, with almost 85% appearing a single time and 6.9% taken by the ten largest. The sample was peripheral blood. The receptor set was obtained from a human donor with acute or convalescent COVID-19. The donor label of this sample is uncertain. CDR3s include the opening cysteine and the closing phenylalanine or tryptophan. Fields, in order: J gene, clone size, V gene, CDR3 length, D gene, CDR3 DNA, CDR3 protein. D genes are given only for firm matches. Where a row states a size, it is once, few, many or the class of an expanded clone; other rows omit it.

j_call: TRBJ2-2; clone_size: .; v_call: TRBV27; cdr3_length: 15; d_call: TRBD1; cdr3_nt: TGTGCCAGCAGTTTCCTGACAGGGACACCCGGGGAGCTGTTTTTT; cdr3_aa: CASSFLTGTPGELFF
j_call: TRBJ2-1; clone_size: .; v_call: TRBV18; cdr3_length: 16; d_call: .; cdr3_nt: TGTGCCAGCTCACCACCGGCAGCGGGCACCTACAATGAGCAGTTCTTC; cdr3_aa: CASSPPAAGTYNEQFF
j_call: TRBJ1-6; clone_size: .; v_call: TRBV5-1; cdr3_length: 14; d_call: TRBD1; cdr3_nt: TGCGCCAGCAGGGGGGAACAGGGGGCTTCACCCCTCCACTTT; cdr3_aa: CASRGEQGASPLHF
j_call: TRBJ1-6; clone_size: .; v_call: TRBV6-6; cdr3_length: 15; d_call: TRBD1; cdr3_nt: TGTGCCAGCAGTTACTCGACAGGGGGAGGCTCACCCCTCCACTTT; cdr3_aa: CASSYSTGGGSPLHF
j_call: TRBJ2-7; clone_size: .; v_call: TRBV7-2; cdr3_length: 14; d_call: .; cdr3_nt: TGTGCCAGCAGCTTACAGGACGGACACTACGAGCAGTACTTC; cdr3_aa: CASSLQDGHYEQYF
j_call: TRBJ2-1; clone_size: .; v_call: TRBV15; cdr3_length: 15; d_call: .; cdr3_nt: TGTGCCACCAGCAGAGGTGCTATCATCCCCAATGAGCAGTTCTTC; cdr3_aa: CATSRGAIIPNEQFF
j_call: TRBJ1-1; clone_size: .; v_call: TRBV30; cdr3_length: 15; d_call: TRBD1; cdr3_nt: TGTGCCTGGAGTGTACGGACAGGGGGGAACACTGAAGCTTTCTTT; cdr3_aa: CAWSVRTGGNTEAFF
j_call: TRBJ2-7; clone_size: .; v_call: TRBV12-3/TRBV12-4; cdr3_length: 13; d_call: .; cdr3_nt: TGTGCCAGCAGTTTATTAGCATCCTACGAGCAGTACTTC; cdr3_aa: CASSLLASYEQYF
j_call: TRBJ1-4; clone_size: .; v_call: TRBV5-4; cdr3_length: 14; d_call: .; cdr3_nt: TGTGCCAGCAGCCCAGGACAGTTCGGTGAAAAACTGTTTTTT; cdr3_aa: CASSPGQFGEKLFF
j_call: TRBJ1-2; clone_size: .; v_call: TRBV27; cdr3_length: 16; d_call: TRBD1; cdr3_nt: TGTGCCAGCAGTTTCTCATCCGGGACAGGGACCTATGGCTACACCTTC; cdr3_aa: CASSFSSGTGTYGYTF
j_call: TRBJ2-1; clone_size: .; v_call: TRBV7-3; cdr3_length: 16; d_call: .; cdr3_nt: TGTGCCAGCAGCCCTAACGTACGGGACTCCTACAATGAGCAGTTCTTC; cdr3_aa: CASSPNVRDSYNEQFF
j_call: TRBJ2-4; clone_size: .; v_call: TRBV20-1; cdr3_length: 11; d_call: .; cdr3_nt: TGCAGTGCTAGGTCCCGGAGAATTCAGTACTTC; cdr3_aa: CSARSRRIQYF
j_call: TRBJ1-1; clone_size: .; v_call: TRBV4-2; cdr3_length: 15; d_call: TRBD1; cdr3_nt: TGTGCCAGCAGCCAAGTAAACAGGGGAGACACTGAAGCTTTCTTT; cdr3_aa: CASSQVNRGDTEAFF
j_call: TRBJ2-2; clone_size: .; v_call: TRBV7-9; cdr3_length: 17; d_call: TRBD2; cdr3_nt: TGTGCCAGCAGCTTAGCGCGGGCTAGCGGAGTCACCGGGGAGCTGTTTTTT; cdr3_aa: CASSLARASGVTGELFF
j_call: TRBJ1-4; clone_size: once; v_call: TRBV5-1; cdr3_length: 13; d_call: .; cdr3_nt: TGCGCCAGCAGAAAGGGGTCGGATGAAAAACTGTTTTTT; cdr3_aa: CASRKGSDEKLFF
j_call: TRBJ2-7; clone_size: .; v_call: TRBV10-2; cdr3_length: 15; d_call: TRBD2; cdr3_nt: TGCGCCAGCAGTCACCTAGCGGGAGGGCTCTACGAGCAGTACTTC; cdr3_aa: CASSHLAGGLYEQYF
j_call: TRBJ1-6; clone_size: .; v_call: TRBV5-1; cdr3_length: 16; d_call: .; cdr3_nt: TGCGCCAGCAGCACCGCCGACGGGGGGTTTAATTCACCCCTCCACTTT; cdr3_aa: CASSTADGGFNSPLHF
j_call: TRBJ2-3; clone_size: .; v_call: TRBV11-3; cdr3_length: 16; d_call: .; cdr3_nt: TGTGCCAGCAGCTTAGGGTCTAGCACAGGCACAGATACGCAGTATTTT; cdr3_aa: CASSLGSSTGTDTQYF
j_call: TRBJ2-7; clone_size: .; v_call: TRBV9; cdr3_length: 15; d_call: .; cdr3_nt: TGTGCCAGCAGCGTAGATCCCGGGGCGGGATACGAGCAGTACTTC; cdr3_aa: CASSVDPGAGYEQYF
j_call: TRBJ2-5; clone_size: .; v_call: TRBV5-1; cdr3_length: 14; d_call: .; cdr3_nt: TGCGCCAGCAGCTTATCAGTACCGCCAGAGACCCAGTACTTC; cdr3_aa: CASSLSVPPETQYF
j_call: TRBJ1-2; clone_size: .; v_call: TRBV5-5; cdr3_length: 15; d_call: TRBD1; cdr3_nt: TGTGCCAGCAGCTTTCCGACAGGGGGCCACTATGGCTACACCTTC; cdr3_aa: CASSFPTGGHYGYTF
j_call: TRBJ1-5; clone_size: .; v_call: TRBV5-1; cdr3_length: 14; d_call: .; cdr3_nt: TGCGCCAGCAGCTTGGGAGAGGGCAATCAGCCCCAGCATTTT; cdr3_aa: CASSLGEGNQPQHF
j_call: TRBJ2-1; clone_size: .; v_call: TRBV2; cdr3_length: 12; d_call: .; cdr3_nt: TGTGCCAGCAGCGTGGGCCCCAATGAGCAGTTCTTC; cdr3_aa: CASSVGPNEQFF
j_call: TRBJ1-5; clone_size: once; v_call: TRBV5-1; cdr3_length: 15; d_call: TRBD1; cdr3_nt: TGCGCCAGCAGCGCTGGGACAGGGGCAAATCAGCCCCAGCATTTT; cdr3_aa: CASSAGTGANQPQHF
j_call: TRBJ1-2; clone_size: .; v_call: TRBV24-1; cdr3_length: 15; d_call: TRBD1; cdr3_nt: TGTGCCACCAGTGATTCAGAAAACAGGGGTAGGGGCTACACCTTC; cdr3_aa: CATSDSENRGRGYTF
j_call: TRBJ2-3; clone_size: .; v_call: TRBV7-3; cdr3_length: 17; d_call: .; cdr3_nt: TGTGCCAGCAGCTCGCGTGGGGGGGGCTTGGGCACAGATACGCAGTATTTT; cdr3_aa: CASSSRGGGLGTDTQYF
j_call: TRBJ2-4; clone_size: .; v_call: TRBV12-2; cdr3_length: 15; d_call: .; cdr3_nt: TGTGCAAAAGAGGGGACTCCAGTTGCCAAAAACATTCAGTACTTC; cdr3_aa: CAKEGTPVAKNIQYF
j_call: TRBJ2-7; clone_size: .; v_call: TRBV4-1; cdr3_length: 16; d_call: TRBD2; cdr3_nt: TGCGCCAGCAGCCAAGACGCTAGCGGGAGTCTCTACGAGCAGTACTTC; cdr3_aa: CASSQDASGSLYEQYF
j_call: TRBJ1-2; clone_size: .; v_call: TRBV10-3; cdr3_length: 12; d_call: .; cdr3_nt: TGTGCCATCAGCTTATACGGGGGTGGCTACACCTTC; cdr3_aa: CAISLYGGGYTF
j_call: TRBJ1-2; clone_size: .; v_call: TRBV12-5; cdr3_length: 14; d_call: TRBD1; cdr3_nt: TGTGCTAGTGGTTTAGGGACAGCCAACTATGGCTACACCTTC; cdr3_aa: CASGLGTANYGYTF
j_call: TRBJ1-3; clone_size: .; v_call: TRBV6-5; cdr3_length: 16; d_call: .; cdr3_nt: TGTGCCAGCAGTTACTCGAGTGAGGCATCTGGAAACACCATATATTTT; cdr3_aa: CASSYSSEASGNTIYF
j_call: TRBJ1-2; clone_size: .; v_call: TRBV27; cdr3_length: 14; d_call: TRBD1; cdr3_nt: TGTGCCAGCAGGAGACAGGGTCGTGGCTATGGCTACACCTTC; cdr3_aa: CASRRQGRGYGYTF
j_call: TRBJ1-5; clone_size: .; v_call: TRBV28; cdr3_length: 15; d_call: .; cdr3_nt: TGTGCCAGCAGTCCCACCCGTAGTCGTAATCAGCCCCAGCATTTT; cdr3_aa: CASSPTRSRNQPQHF
j_call: TRBJ2-3; clone_size: .; v_call: TRBV27; cdr3_length: 15; d_call: TRBD1; cdr3_nt: TGTGCCAGCAGGCTCCGGGGACAGTTTTCGGATACGCAGTATTTT; cdr3_aa: CASRLRGQFSDTQYF
j_call: TRBJ1-5; clone_size: .; v_call: TRBV10-3; cdr3_length: 15; d_call: .; cdr3_nt: TGTGCCATCAGTGAGTCGACAGGAGACAATCAGCCCCAGCATTTT; cdr3_aa: CAISESTGDNQPQHF
j_call: TRBJ1-1; clone_size: .; v_call: TRBV5-1; cdr3_length: 14; d_call: .; cdr3_nt: TGCGCCAGCAGCTTGGAACAGATGAACACTGAAGCTTTCTTT; cdr3_aa: CASSLEQMNTEAFF
j_call: TRBJ2-5; clone_size: .; v_call: TRBV10-1; cdr3_length: 16; d_call: TRBD1; cdr3_nt: TGCGCCAGCAGGCCAACAGGGGGTAACGGTTTGGAGACCCAGTACTTC; cdr3_aa: CASRPTGGNGLETQYF
j_call: TRBJ1-1; clone_size: .; v_call: TRBV2; cdr3_length: 16; d_call: TRBD1; cdr3_nt: TGTGCCAGCCGTCTACAGGGGGCCTTCGCGAACACTGAAGCTTTCTTT; cdr3_aa: CASRLQGAFANTEAFF
j_call: TRBJ2-1; clone_size: .; v_call: TRBV19; cdr3_length: 16; d_call: TRBD1; cdr3_nt: TGTGCCAGTAGCGGAGCCCGGGACAGAGCCTACAATGAGCAGTTCTTC; cdr3_aa: CASSGARDRAYNEQFF
j_call: TRBJ2-5; clone_size: .; v_call: TRBV30; cdr3_length: 15; d_call: TRBD1; cdr3_nt: TGTGCCTGCCTATCCCCGGGACAGGGGAGAGAGACCCAGTACTTC; cdr3_aa: CACLSPGQGRETQYF
j_call: TRBJ2-5; clone_size: .; v_call: TRBV7-2; cdr3_length: 14; d_call: .; cdr3_nt: TGTGCCAGCAGCAAATCATATAGCCAAGAGACCCAGTACTTC; cdr3_aa: CASSKSYSQETQYF
j_call: TRBJ2-1; clone_size: .; v_call: TRBV6-2/TRBV6-3; cdr3_length: 16; d_call: TRBD2; cdr3_nt: TGTGCCAGCAGTTACTCGACAGCGGGAGGGCGCGATGAGCAGTTCTTC; cdr3_aa: CASSYSTAGGRDEQFF
j_call: TRBJ2-7; clone_size: .; v_call: TRBV6-5; cdr3_length: 15; d_call: .; cdr3_nt: TGTGCCAGCAGTTACTCTGGCGGGATTTCCTACGAGCAGTACTTC; cdr3_aa: CASSYSGGISYEQYF
j_call: TRBJ2-3; clone_size: .; v_call: TRBV7-8; cdr3_length: 17; d_call: TRBD2; cdr3_nt: TGTGCCAGCAGCTCTAGCTGGCTAGCGGGATCGGTAGATACGCAGTATTTT; cdr3_aa: CASSSSWLAGSVDTQYF
j_call: TRBJ1-1; clone_size: .; v_call: TRBV5-1; cdr3_length: 15; d_call: .; cdr3_nt: TGCGCCAGCAGCCCCGAGGCGGGCGGTTACACTGAAGCTTTCTTT; cdr3_aa: CASSPEAGGYTEAFF
j_call: TRBJ2-7; clone_size: .; v_call: TRBV21-1; cdr3_length: 15; d_call: .; cdr3_nt: TGTGCCAGCAGCAAAGTCGGGACAGGGGTGTACGAGCAGTACTTC; cdr3_aa: CASSKVGTGVYEQYF
j_call: TRBJ2-1; clone_size: .; v_call: TRBV7-2; cdr3_length: 15; d_call: TRBD1; cdr3_nt: TGTGCCAGCAGCTTAAACAGGGGGGATTACAATGAGCAGTTCTTC; cdr3_aa: CASSLNRGDYNEQFF
j_call: TRBJ2-7; clone_size: .; v_call: TRBV6-5; cdr3_length: 13; d_call: .; cdr3_nt: TGTGCCAGCAGCCTGACAGGATCCTACGAGCAGTACTTC; cdr3_aa: CASSLTGSYEQYF